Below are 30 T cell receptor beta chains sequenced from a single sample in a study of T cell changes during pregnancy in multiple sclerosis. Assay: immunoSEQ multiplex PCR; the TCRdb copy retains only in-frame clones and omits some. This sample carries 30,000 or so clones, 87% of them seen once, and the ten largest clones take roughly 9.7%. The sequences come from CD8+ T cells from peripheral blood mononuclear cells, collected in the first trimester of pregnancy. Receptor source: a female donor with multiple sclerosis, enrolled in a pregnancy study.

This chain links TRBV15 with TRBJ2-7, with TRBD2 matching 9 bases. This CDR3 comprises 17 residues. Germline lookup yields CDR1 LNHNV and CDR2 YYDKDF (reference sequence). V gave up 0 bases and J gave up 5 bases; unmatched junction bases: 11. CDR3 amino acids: CATSRDGSGTSIDEQYF. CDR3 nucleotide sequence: TGTGCCACCAGCAGAGATGGGAGCGGGACTAGCATTGACGAGCAGTACTTC.

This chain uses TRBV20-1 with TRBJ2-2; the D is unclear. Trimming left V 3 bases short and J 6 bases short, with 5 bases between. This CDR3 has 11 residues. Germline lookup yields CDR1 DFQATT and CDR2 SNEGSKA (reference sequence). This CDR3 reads CSASHSGELFF. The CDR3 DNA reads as TGCAGTGCTAGCCACTCCGGGGAGCTGTTTTTT.

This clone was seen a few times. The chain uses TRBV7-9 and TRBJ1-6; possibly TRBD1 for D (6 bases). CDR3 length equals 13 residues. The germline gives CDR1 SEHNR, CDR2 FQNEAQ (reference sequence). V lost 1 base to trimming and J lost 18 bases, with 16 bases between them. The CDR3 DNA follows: TGTGCCAGCAGCTTAGGGAACAGGGACGGGGCCCACTTT. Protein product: CASSLGNRDGAHF.

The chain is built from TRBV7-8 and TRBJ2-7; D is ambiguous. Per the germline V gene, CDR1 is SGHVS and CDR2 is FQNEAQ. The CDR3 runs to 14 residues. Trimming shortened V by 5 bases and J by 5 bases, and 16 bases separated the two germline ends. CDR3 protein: CASSVDTIMNEQYF. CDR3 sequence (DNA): TGTGCCAGCAGCGTCGACACCATCATGAACGAGCAGTACTTC. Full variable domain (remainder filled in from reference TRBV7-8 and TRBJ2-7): GAGVSQSPRYKVAKRGQDVALRCDPISGHVSLFWYQQALGQGPEFLTYFQNEAQLDKSGLPSDRFFAERPEGSVSTLKIQRTQQEDSAVYLCASSVDTIMNEQYFGPGTRLTVT.

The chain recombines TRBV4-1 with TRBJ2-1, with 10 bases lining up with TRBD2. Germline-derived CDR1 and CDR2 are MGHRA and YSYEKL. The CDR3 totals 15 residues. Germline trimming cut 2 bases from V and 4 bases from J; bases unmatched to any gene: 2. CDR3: CASSQLAGVYNEQFF. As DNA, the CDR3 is TGCGCCAGCAGCCAACTAGCGGGGGTATACAATGAGCAGTTCTTC.

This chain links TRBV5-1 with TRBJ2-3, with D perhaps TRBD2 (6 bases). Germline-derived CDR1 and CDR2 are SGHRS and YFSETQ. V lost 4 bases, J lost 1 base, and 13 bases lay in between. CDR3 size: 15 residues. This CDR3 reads CASSILGGRTDTQYF. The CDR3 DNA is TGCGCCAGCAGCATCCTCGGGGGTCGCACAGATACGCAGTATTTT.

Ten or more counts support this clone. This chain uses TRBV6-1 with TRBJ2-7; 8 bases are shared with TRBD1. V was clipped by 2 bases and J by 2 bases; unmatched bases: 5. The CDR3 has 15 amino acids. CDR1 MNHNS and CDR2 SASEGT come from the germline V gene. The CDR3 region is CASSEYSTGAYEQYF. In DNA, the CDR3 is TGTGCCAGCAGTGAATATTCGACAGGGGCCTACGAGCAGTACTTC.

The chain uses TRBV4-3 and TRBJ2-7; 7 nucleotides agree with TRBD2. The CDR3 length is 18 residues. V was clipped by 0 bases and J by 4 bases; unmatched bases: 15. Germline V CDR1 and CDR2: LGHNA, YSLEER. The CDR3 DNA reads TGCGCCAGCAGCCAAGAAGACTCCACGCGGGGGACCTCATACGAGCAGTACTTC. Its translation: CASSQEDSTRGTSYEQYF.

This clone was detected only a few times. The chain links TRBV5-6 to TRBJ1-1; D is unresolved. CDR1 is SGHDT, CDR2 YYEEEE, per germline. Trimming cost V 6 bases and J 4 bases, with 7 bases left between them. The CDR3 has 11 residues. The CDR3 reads CASIHGTEAFF. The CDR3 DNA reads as TGTGCCAGCATTCACGGCACTGAAGCTTTCTTT. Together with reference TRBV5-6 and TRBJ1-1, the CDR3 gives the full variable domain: DAGVTQSPTHLIKTRGQQVTLRCSPKSGHDTVSWYQQALGQGPQFIFQYYEEEERQRGNFPDRFSGHQFPNYSSELNVNALLLGDSALYLCASIHGTEAFFGQGTRLTVV.

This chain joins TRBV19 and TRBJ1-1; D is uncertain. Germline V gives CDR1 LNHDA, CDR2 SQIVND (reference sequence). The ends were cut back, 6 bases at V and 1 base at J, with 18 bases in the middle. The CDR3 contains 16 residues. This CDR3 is CASSPLTEQRNTEAFF. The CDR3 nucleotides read TGTGCCAGTAGCCCACTCACAGAACAGAGGAACACTGAAGCTTTCTTT. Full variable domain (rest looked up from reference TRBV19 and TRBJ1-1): DGGITQSPKYLFRKEGQNVTLSCEQNLNHDAMYWYRQDPGQGLRLIYYSQIVNDFQKGDIAEGYSVSREKKESFPLTVTSAQKNPTAFYLCASSPLTEQRNTEAFFGQGTRLTVV.

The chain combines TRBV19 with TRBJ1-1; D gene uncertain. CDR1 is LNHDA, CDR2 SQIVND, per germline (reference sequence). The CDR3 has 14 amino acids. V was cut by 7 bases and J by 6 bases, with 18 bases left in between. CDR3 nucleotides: TGTGCCAGTACCCCCATGACATCTCTACCTGAAGCTTTCTTT. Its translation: CASTPMTSLPEAFF.

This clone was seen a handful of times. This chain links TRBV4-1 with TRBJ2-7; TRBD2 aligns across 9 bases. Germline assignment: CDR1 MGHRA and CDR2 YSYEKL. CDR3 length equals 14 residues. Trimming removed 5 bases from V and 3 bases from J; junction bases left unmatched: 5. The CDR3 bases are TGCGCCAGCAGCTTGAGACTAGCGGACTACGAGCAGTACTTC. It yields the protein CASSLRLADYEQYF.

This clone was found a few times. In DNA form, the CDR3 reads TGTGCCAGCAGCCAAGATAGGGACAGGGGGCTCTATGGCTACACCTTC. It yields the protein CASSQDRDRGLYGYTF. The genes are TRBV4-2 and TRBJ1-2; 12 bases are a match to TRBD1. Germline V gives CDR1 LGHNA, CDR2 YNFKEQ. V was pared by 0 bases and J by 4 bases, with 3 bases of the junction left unmatched. The CDR3 length is 16 residues.

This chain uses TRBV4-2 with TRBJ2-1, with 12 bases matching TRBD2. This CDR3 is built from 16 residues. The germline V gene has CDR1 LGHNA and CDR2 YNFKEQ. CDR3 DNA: TGTGCTATCGCACCCCTAGCGGGAGGGTCCTACAATGAGCAGTTCTTC. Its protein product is CAIAPLAGGSYNEQFF.

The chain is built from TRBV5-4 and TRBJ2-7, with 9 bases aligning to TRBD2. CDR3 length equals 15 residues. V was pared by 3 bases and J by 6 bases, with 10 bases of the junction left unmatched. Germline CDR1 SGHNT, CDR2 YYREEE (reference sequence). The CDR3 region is CASSSLAGETSEQYF. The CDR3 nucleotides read TGTGCCAGCAGCTCCTTAGCGGGGGAGACATCCGAGCAGTACTTC. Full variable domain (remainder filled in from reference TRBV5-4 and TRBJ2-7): ETGVTQSPTHLIKTRGQQVTLRCSSQSGHNTVSWYQQALGQGPQFIFQYYREEENGRGNFPPRFSGLQFPNYSSELNVNALELDDSALYLCASSSLAGETSEQYFGPGTRLTVT.

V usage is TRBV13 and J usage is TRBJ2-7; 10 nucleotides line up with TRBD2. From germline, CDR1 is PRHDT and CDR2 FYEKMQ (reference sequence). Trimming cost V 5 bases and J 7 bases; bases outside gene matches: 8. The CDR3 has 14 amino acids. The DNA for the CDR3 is TGTGCCAGCAGCAAAGGGACTAGCGCTCAGGAGCAGTACTTC. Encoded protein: CASSKGTSAQEQYF.

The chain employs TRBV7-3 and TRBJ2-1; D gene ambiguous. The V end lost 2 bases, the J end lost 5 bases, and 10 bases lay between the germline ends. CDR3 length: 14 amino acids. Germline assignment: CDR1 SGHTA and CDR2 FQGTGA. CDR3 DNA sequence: TGTGCCAGCAGCTTAGGTCCCCAGAACAATGAGCAGTTCTTC. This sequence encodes CASSLGPQNNEQFF.

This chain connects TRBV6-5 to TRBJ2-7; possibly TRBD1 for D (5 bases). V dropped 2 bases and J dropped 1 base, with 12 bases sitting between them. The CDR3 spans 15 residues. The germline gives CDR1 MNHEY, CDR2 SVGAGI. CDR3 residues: CASSYGAEWSYEQYF. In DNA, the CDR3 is TGTGCCAGCAGTTACGGGGCGGAGTGGTCCTACGAGCAGTACTTC.

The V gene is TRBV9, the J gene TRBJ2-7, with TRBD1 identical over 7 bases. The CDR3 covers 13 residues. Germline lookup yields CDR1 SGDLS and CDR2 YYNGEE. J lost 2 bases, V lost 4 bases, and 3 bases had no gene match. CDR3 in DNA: TGTGCCAGCAGCCCGGGACAGACCTACGAGCAGTACTTC. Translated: CASSPGQTYEQYF.

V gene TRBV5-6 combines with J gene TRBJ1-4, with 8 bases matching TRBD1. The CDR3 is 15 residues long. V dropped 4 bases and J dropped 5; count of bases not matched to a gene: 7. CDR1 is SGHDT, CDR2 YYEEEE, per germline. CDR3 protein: CASSTLTGVNEKLFF. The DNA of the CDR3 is TGTGCCAGCAGCACCTTGACAGGGGTAAATGAAAAACTGTTTTTT.

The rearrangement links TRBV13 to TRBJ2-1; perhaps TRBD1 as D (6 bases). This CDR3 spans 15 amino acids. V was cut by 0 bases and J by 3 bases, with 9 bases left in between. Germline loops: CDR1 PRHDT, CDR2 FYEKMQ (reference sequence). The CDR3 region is CASSLGRGDYNEQFF. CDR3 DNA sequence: TGTGCCAGCAGCTTAGGCAGGGGAGACTACAATGAGCAGTTCTTC.

CDR3 amino acids: CASSPRQGNTGELFF. CDR3 sequence (DNA): TGTGCCAGCAGCCCGCGACAGGGGAACACCGGGGAGCTGTTTTTT. The chain joins TRBV13 to TRBJ2-2; 7 positions match TRBD1. V shed 5 bases and J 1 base; nucleotides not matched to a gene: 4. CDR3 length: 15 amino acids. Germline CDR1 PRHDT, CDR2 FYEKMQ (reference sequence). Variable domain in full (rest from reference TRBV13 and TRBJ2-2): AAGVIQSPRHLIKEKRETATLKCYPIPRHDTVYWYQQGPGQDPQFLISFYEKMQSDKGSIPDRFSAQQFSDYHSELNMSSLELGDSALYFCASSPRQGNTGELFFGEGSRLTVL.

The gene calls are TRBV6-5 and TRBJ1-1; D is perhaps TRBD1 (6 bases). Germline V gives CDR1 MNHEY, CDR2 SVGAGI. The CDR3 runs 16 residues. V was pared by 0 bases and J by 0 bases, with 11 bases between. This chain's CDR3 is CASSYSMQGLNTEAFF. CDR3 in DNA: TGTGCCAGCAGTTACTCGATGCAGGGGCTGAACACTGAAGCTTTCTTT.

CDR3 DNA sequence: TGTGCCAGCAGTCTGGGACAGGGGGTCTATGGCTACACCTTC. The encoded protein is CASSLGQGVYGYTF. The rearrangement uses TRBV6-5 and TRBJ1-2, with 11 positions matching TRBD1. The trim removed 5 bases at V and 4 bases at J, leaving 3 bases unmatched. Germline CDR1 MNHEY, CDR2 SVGAGI. The CDR3 sequence is 14 residues long.

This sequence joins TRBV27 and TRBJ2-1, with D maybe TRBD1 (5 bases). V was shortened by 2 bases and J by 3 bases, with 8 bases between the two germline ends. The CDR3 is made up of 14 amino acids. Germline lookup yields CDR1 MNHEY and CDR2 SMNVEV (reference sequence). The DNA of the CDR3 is TGTGCCAGCAGTTTACAGGGCCACTACAATGAGCAGTTCTTC. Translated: CASSLQGHYNEQFF.

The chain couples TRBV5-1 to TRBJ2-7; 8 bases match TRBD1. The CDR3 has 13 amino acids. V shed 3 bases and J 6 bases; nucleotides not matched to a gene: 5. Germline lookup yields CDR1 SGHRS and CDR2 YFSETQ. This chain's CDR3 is CASSWGQALEQYF. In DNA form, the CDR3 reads TGCGCCAGCAGCTGGGGACAGGCTCTCGAGCAGTACTTC. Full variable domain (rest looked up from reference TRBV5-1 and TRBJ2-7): KAGVTQTPRYLIKTRGQQVTLSCSPISGHRSVSWYQQTPGQGLQFLFEYFSETQRNKGNFPGRFSGRQFSNSRSEMNVSTLELGDSALYLCASSWGQALEQYFGPGTRLTVT.

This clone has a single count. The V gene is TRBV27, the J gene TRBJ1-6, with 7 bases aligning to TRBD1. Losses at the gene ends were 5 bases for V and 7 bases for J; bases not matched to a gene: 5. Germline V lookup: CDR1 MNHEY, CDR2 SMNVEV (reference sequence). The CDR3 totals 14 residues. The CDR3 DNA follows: TGTGCCAGCAGTCTAACAGGGGCAAATTCACCCCTCCACTTT. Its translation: CASSLTGANSPLHF.

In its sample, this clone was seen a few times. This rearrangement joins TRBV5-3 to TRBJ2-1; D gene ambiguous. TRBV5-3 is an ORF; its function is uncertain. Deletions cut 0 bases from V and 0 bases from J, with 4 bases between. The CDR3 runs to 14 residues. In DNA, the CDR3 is TGTGCCAGAAGCTTGGCGGGCTCCTACAATGAGCAGTTCTTC. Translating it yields CARSLAGSYNEQFF.

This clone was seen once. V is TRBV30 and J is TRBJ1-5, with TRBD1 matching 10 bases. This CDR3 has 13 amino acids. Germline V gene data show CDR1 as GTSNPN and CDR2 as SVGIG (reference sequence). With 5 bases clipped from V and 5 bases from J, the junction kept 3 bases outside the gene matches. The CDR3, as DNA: TGTGCCTGGGGGACAGGGGATGATCAGCCCCAGCATTTT. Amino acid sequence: CAWGTGDDQPQHF.

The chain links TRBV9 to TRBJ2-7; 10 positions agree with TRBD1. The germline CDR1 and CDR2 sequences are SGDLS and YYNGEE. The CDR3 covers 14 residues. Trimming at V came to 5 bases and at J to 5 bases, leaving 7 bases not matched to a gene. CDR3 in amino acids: CASSGDRGFDEQYF. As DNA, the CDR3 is TGTGCCAGCAGTGGGGACAGGGGATTTGACGAGCAGTACTTC.